Here is one TCR beta chain with its context. Antigen unknown. The data derive from a study of T cell responses to AZD1222 COVID-19 vaccine. The study, taken as a whole, reports: The donor cohort was predominantly white British with a female majority, and clonal diversity may have been underestimated. Baseline serology detected seropositivity in only six AZD1222 recipients.

The method was immunoSEQ multiplex PCR; TCRdb's version includes in-frame clones alone and lacks a portion of them. The data show more than 150,000 clones, approximately 91% seen once. V was shortened by 5 bases and J by 7 bases, with 10 bases between the two germline ends. The CDR3 runs 12 residues. Per the germline V gene, CDR1 is SGHAT and CDR2 is FQNNGV. The sample in question was peripheral blood, obtained on day 0 of AZD1222 vaccination. The sequence was obtained from an adult in good health. This chain joins TRBV11-2 and TRBJ2-3; D not resolved. This CDR3 reads CASSPGRNTQYF. The CDR3 bases are TGTGCCAGCAGCCCTGGGCGCAATACGCAGTATTTT. Together with reference TRBV11-2 and TRBJ2-3, the CDR3 gives the full variable domain: EAGVAQSPRYKIIEKRQSVAFWCNPISGHATLYWYQQILGQGPKLLIQFQNNGVVDDSQLPKDRFSAERLKGVDSTLKIQPAKLEDSAVYLCASSPGRNTQYFGPGTRLTVL.